This passage covers 3 T cell receptor beta chains from one sample sequenced in a study of tumor-infiltrating lymphocytes in primary liver carcinoma. A primer in the constant region served to generate TCR beta cDNA from about 470 ng of total RNA. Three nested multiplex PCR rounds, a slightly modified ARM-PCR method, built the TCR beta libraries. TRBV1-TRBV30 forward primers and a C-beta reverse primer were used in the first two PCR rounds, which each ran for about 10 cycles. In TCRdb, the multiplex PCR reads were re-called with MiXCR into one record per CDR3 protein. This sample has fewer than 400,000 distinct CDR3 sequences, with 60% to 80% found just once. Unsorted whole blood served as the source of blood RNA, and germline DNA was extracted as well. The source material was peripheral blood. The receptors were sampled from a man aged 40-49 years with primary liver carcinoma and hepatitis B virus infection.

At least ten counts were recorded for this clonotype. The chain carries TRBV11-2 and TRBJ2-3; unclear D gene. The V end lost 5 bases, the J end lost 3 bases, and 18 bases lay between the germline ends. CDR3 size: 16 residues. In germline, CDR1 is SGHAT, CDR2 FQNNGV. The chain's CDR3 is CASSDGILSGTDTQYF. CDR3 in DNA: TGTGCCAGCAGCGATGGGATTTTAAGTGGGACAGATACGCAGTATTTT.

Notes on this clonotype: The junction shows a germline mismatch at one end, possibly a read error. This chain links TRBV7-8 with TRBJ2-3, with D uncertain. Germline loops: CDR1 SGHVS, CDR2 FQNEAQ. The CDR3 extends over 13 amino acids. CDR3 nucleotide sequence: TGTGTCAGCAGCCTAATTTCGGCAGATACGCAGTATTTT. This sequence encodes CVSSLISADTQYF.

Remarks on this clonotype: One end of the junction is discordant with germline, which a read error may explain. Written as DNA, the CDR3 is TGTGCCAGTAGCCGGACACTGGCTTCACCCCTCCATTTT. As protein: CASSRTLASPLHF. V usage is TRBV11-1 and J usage is TRBJ1-6, with a tentative D call TRBD1 (5 bases). The CDR3 sequence is 13 residues long. Germline loops: CDR1 SGHAT, CDR2 FQDESV (reference sequence). The variable domain in full, with the rest retrieved from reference TRBV11-1 and TRBJ1-6, is EAEVAQSPRYKITEKSQAVAFWCDPISGHATLYWYRQILGQGPELLVQFQDESVVDDSQLPKDRFSAERLKGVDSTLKIQPAELGDSAMYLCASSRTLASPLHFGNGTRLTVT.